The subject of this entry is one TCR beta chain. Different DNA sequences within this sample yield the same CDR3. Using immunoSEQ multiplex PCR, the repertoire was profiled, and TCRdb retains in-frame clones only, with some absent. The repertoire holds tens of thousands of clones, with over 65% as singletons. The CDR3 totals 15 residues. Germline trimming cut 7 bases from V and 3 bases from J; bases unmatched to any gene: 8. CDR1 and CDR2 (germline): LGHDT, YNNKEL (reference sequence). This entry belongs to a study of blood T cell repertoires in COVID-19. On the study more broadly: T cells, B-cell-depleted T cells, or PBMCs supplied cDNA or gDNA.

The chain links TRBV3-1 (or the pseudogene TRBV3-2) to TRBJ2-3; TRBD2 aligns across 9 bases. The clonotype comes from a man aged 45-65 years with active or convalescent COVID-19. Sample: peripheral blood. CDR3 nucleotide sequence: TGTGCCAGCACCCGCGGGGGGGCCAGGACAGATACGCAGTATTTT. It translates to CASTRGGARTDTQYF.